Below, 25 T cell receptor beta chains from the same sample are listed, as sequenced in a study of T cell responses to AZD1222 COVID-19 vaccine. TCRdb's table, derived via immunoSEQ multiplex PCR, lists solely in-frame clones and lacks some. The data hold 77,000 or so clones, with 75% to 95% observed a single time. Here the sequenced sample was peripheral blood, taken 28 days after the second AZD1222 dose. The receptors derive from an adult who received the AZD1222 COVID-19 vaccine.

The chain has TRBV29-1 and TRBJ2-7; 10 positions agree with TRBD2. CDR1 SQVTM and CDR2 ANQGSEA come from the germline V gene. The CDR3 is 13 amino acids. The V segment lost 8 bases and the J segment 8 bases; nucleotides outside the gene matches: 12. The CDR3 spells CSSHRVAGGQQYF. The CDR3 DNA reads as TGCAGCTCCCATCGGGTAGCGGGAGGACAGCAGTACTTC.

The chain joins TRBV5-5 to TRBJ2-7; 9 bases align to TRBD1. The CDR3 totals 16 residues. V trimming: 3 bases; J trimming: 0 bases; junction bases outside the gene matches: 7. The germline V gene has CDR1 SGHKS and CDR2 YYEKEE (reference sequence). Here the CDR3 DNA reads TGTGCCAGCAGCTCTCACAGGGGGCCCATCTCCTACGAGCAGTACTTC. Its translation is CASSSHRGPISYEQYF.

The chain links TRBV7-2 to TRBJ2-2, with unresolved D. In germline, CDR1 is SGHTA, CDR2 FQGNSA. Trimming removed 8 bases at V and 2 bases at J, with 12 bases between. CDR3 length equals 14 residues. This chain's CDR3 is CASGWAFNTGELFF. The CDR3 nucleotides are TGTGCCAGCGGGTGGGCCTTTAACACCGGGGAGCTGTTTTTT.

Points on this clone: The same CDR3 arises from other DNA sequences in this sample as well. The J gene is TRBJ1-2, the V gene TRBV12-3 or TRBV12-4; no reliable D call. The CDR3 is 13 amino acids. The V end was cut by 3 bases, the J end by 0 bases, with 5 bases between. CDR3: CASSFRPNYGYTF. CDR3 sequence (DNA): TGTGCCAGCAGTTTTCGTCCTAACTATGGCTACACCTTC.

The gene calls are TRBV9 and TRBJ2-1; either TRBD1 or TRBD2 may fit D (5 bases each). The CDR3 spans 14 residues. Germline V gene sequence: CDR1 SGDLS, CDR2 YYNGEE. The germline V and J ends were trimmed by 0 bases and 6 bases, with 10 bases remaining between them. The CDR3 loop reads CASSVAGGINEQFF. DNA for the CDR3: TGTGCCAGCAGCGTAGCTGGGGGAATCAATGAGCAGTTCTTC. Complete variable domain (other parts from reference TRBV9 and TRBJ2-1): DSGVTQTPKHLITATGQRVTLRCSPRSGDLSVYWYQQSLDQGLQFLIQYYNGEERAKGNILERFSAQQFPDLHSELNLSSLELGDSALYFCASSVAGGINEQFFGPGTRLTVL.

The gene calls are TRBV18 and TRBJ2-3; 7 positions agree with TRBD2. In germline, CDR1 is KGHSH, CDR2 LQKENI. V was clipped by 3 bases and J by 2 bases; unmatched bases: 8. This CDR3 contains 16 residues. The chain's CDR3 is CASSPASGVHTDTQYF. CDR3 nucleotides: TGTGCCAGCTCACCCGCCAGCGGGGTTCACACAGATACGCAGTATTTT.

This clone was detected a few times. The chain recombines TRBV5-4 with TRBJ2-7; D possibly corresponds to TRBD1 (6 bases). The V gene lost 6 bases and the J gene lost 5 bases, with 18 bases spanning the gap. CDR3 size: 14 residues. Looked up from germline, CDR1 is SGHNT and CDR2 is YYREEE (reference sequence). The CDR3 DNA sequence: TGTGCCAGCACCCGGCCAGGGGCCGGGGACGAGCAGTACTTC. It codes for CASTRPGAGDEQYF.

The chain couples TRBV4-1 to TRBJ2-2; no clear D gene. V lost 0 bases and J lost 3, with 14 bases in between. Germline CDR1 is MGHRA and CDR2 is YSYEKL. The CDR3 loop spans 17 amino acids. CDR3 loop: CASSQDFTVVYTGELFF. The CDR3 DNA sequence: TGCGCCAGCAGCCAAGACTTCACGGTCGTCTACACCGGGGAGCTGTTTTTT.

This chain links TRBV7-9 with TRBJ1-2, with 8 bases lining up with TRBD1. Germline V gene sequence: CDR1 SEHNR, CDR2 FQNEAQ (reference sequence). The V gene end was trimmed by 5 bases and the J gene end by 0 bases; junction bases not matched to a gene: 11. This CDR3 has 17 amino acids. CDR3 residues: CASSPQGQGTTNYGYTF. The CDR3 DNA sequence: TGTGCCAGCAGCCCACAAGGACAGGGCACCACTAACTATGGCTACACCTTC.

This clone has a single count. CDR3 protein: CASSLFGQGNTIYF. The CDR3 DNA sequence: TGTGCCAGCAGTTTATTTGGACAGGGAAACACCATATATTTT. This rearrangement joins TRBV28 to TRBJ1-3; the D gene is possibly TRBD1 (6 bases). The CDR3 length is 14 residues. Germline V gives CDR1 MDHEN, CDR2 SYDVKM. The V end was cut by 1 base, the J end by 4 bases, with 8 bases between.

The chain carries TRBV4-1 and TRBJ1-1; TRBD1 matches 7 bases. The trim removed 4 bases at V and 2 bases at J, leaving 7 bases unmatched. CDR1 and CDR2 from the germline V gene are MGHRA and YSYEKL. The CDR3 sequence is 15 residues long. In DNA form, the CDR3 reads TGCGCCAGCAGCCCGACAGGGCTTATCAACACTGAAGCTTTCTTT. Encoded protein: CASSPTGLINTEAFF.

The chain is built from TRBV11-2 and TRBJ2-7; 8 bases map to TRBD1. The trim removed 4 bases at V and 2 bases at J, leaving 4 bases unmatched. Per the germline V gene, CDR1 is SGHAT and CDR2 is FQNNGV. The CDR3 totals 14 residues. For the CDR3, the DNA is TGTGCCAGCAGCTACGGACAGGGCCCCTACGAGCAGTACTTC. It is translated as CASSYGQGPYEQYF.

This sequence joins TRBV9 and TRBJ2-7; 9 nucleotides align to TRBD1. This CDR3 is built from 18 residues. CDR1 and CDR2 (germline): SGDLS, YYNGEE. V lost 3 bases and J lost 3; bases outside the gene matches: 16. DNA for the CDR3: TGTGCCAGCAGCGGCGAAGGGACAGGGTGTCGTCAGGTCTACGAGCAGTACTTC. This encodes CASSGEGTGCRQVYEQYF.

J is TRBJ2-1 and V is TRBV5-1, with D perhaps matching TRBD1 (6 bases). This CDR3 spans 16 amino acids. Germline values: CDR1 SGHRS, CDR2 YFSETQ. V lost 4 bases to trimming and J lost 0 bases, with 14 bases between them. This chain's CDR3 is CASSPRGDRSYNEQFF. Here the CDR3 DNA reads TGCGCCAGCAGCCCCAGGGGCGACCGCTCCTACAATGAGCAGTTCTTC.

The chain links TRBV28 to TRBJ2-7, with unresolved D. Trimming shortened V by 6 bases and J by 3 bases, and 18 bases separated the two germline ends. The CDR3 is 15 residues long. Germline CDR1 MDHEN, CDR2 SYDVKM. CDR3 nucleotides: TGTGCCAGCAGCTCCCCTAGTTCGGCATTCTACGAGCAGTACTTC. This translates into CASSSPSSAFYEQYF.

This rearrangement joins TRBV20-1 to TRBJ1-2; D unresolved. The CDR3 spans 11 residues. The V end lost 6 bases, the J end lost 1 base, and 6 bases lay between the germline ends. The germline gives CDR1 DFQATT, CDR2 SNEGSKA (reference sequence). The CDR3 reads CSAQDNYGYTF. In DNA, the CDR3 is TGCAGTGCCCAGGATAACTATGGCTACACCTTC.

The chain is built from TRBV5-6 and TRBJ2-7; perhaps TRBD1 as D (5 bases). The V gene's germline CDR1 is SGHDT and CDR2 YYEEEE. This CDR3 has 12 amino acids. The V end lost 2 bases, the J end lost 2 bases, and 5 bases lay between the germline ends. The CDR3 DNA sequence: TGTGCCAGCAGCTTAGGGGCCTACGAGCAGTACTTC. It encodes CASSLGAYEQYF.

The V call is TRBV28, the J call TRBJ2-2; 16 bases line up with TRBD2. This CDR3 region has 18 residues. Germline values: CDR1 MDHEN, CDR2 SYDVKM. V trimming: 7 bases; J trimming: 6 bases; junction bases outside the gene matches: 11. CDR3 DNA: TGTGCCAGCACCCACCCCCGGGGGACTAGCGGGAGGGCCGGGGAGCTGTTTTTT. Amino acids: CASTHPRGTSGRAGELFF.

This clone has a single count. The chain has TRBV2 and TRBJ2-3, with TRBD1 matching over 11 bases. This CDR3 contains 15 residues. The germline CDR1 and CDR2 sequences are SNHLY and FYNNEI. The V and J ends lost 7 bases and 4 bases, in that order; junction bases with no gene match: 7. The CDR3 is CASIFQDRGPDTQYF. The CDR3 DNA sequence: TGTGCCAGCATATTCCAGGACAGGGGGCCAGATACGCAGTATTTT.

The chain recombines TRBV6-1 with TRBJ2-7, with 11 nucleotides matching TRBD2. The CDR3 loop spans 15 amino acids. Germline assignment: CDR1 MNHNS and CDR2 SASEGT. V gave up 2 bases and J gave up 4 bases; unmatched junction bases: 4. CDR3 region: CASSEIAGGLYEQYF. DNA of the CDR3: TGTGCCAGCAGTGAAATAGCGGGAGGGCTATACGAGCAGTACTTC.

The chain recombines TRBV4-2 with TRBJ2-1; 8 bases align to TRBD2. V gave up 1 base and J gave up 4 bases; unmatched junction bases: 6. Germline CDR1 is LGHNA and CDR2 is YNFKEQ. The CDR3 extends over 16 amino acids. CDR3 coding DNA: TGTGCCAGCAGCCAAGGGGGTAGCGGGACATACAATGAGCAGTTCTTC. The encoded protein is CASSQGGSGTYNEQFF.

The chain uses TRBV29-1 and TRBJ2-7; D is possibly TRBD1 or TRBD2 (6 bases each). Germline V lookup: CDR1 SQVTM, CDR2 ANQGSEA. This CDR3 has 13 amino acids. Deletions cut 7 bases from V and 2 bases from J, with 15 bases between. CDR3: CSAASGATYEQYF. CDR3 nucleotides: TGCAGCGCTGCCTCGGGGGCGACCTACGAGCAGTACTTC.

The rearrangement joins TRBV28 to TRBJ1-2; tentative D call: TRBD1 (6 bases). CDR1 and CDR2 from the germline V gene are MDHEN and SYDVKM. CDR3 size: 14 residues. Deletions cut 5 bases from V and 7 bases from J, with 17 bases between. The CDR3 DNA is TGTGCCAGCAGTGGGCCGGGGGCACCAGGTGGCTACACCTTC. This encodes CASSGPGAPGGYTF.

V gene TRBV10-3 combines with J gene TRBJ2-1; tentatively, D is TRBD1 or TRBD2 (6 bases each). Germline V gene data show CDR1 as ENHRY and CDR2 as SYGVKD. The CDR3 spans 16 residues. Deletions cut 0 bases from V and 4 bases from J, with 13 bases between. The CDR3 DNA sequence: TGTGCCATCAGTGAGTCGAAAGGGGGGTGGTACAATGAGCAGTTCTTC. Its translation is CAISESKGGWYNEQFF.

The rearrangement links TRBV7-9 to TRBJ2-1, with D unclear. V shed 1 base and J shed 6 bases, with 16 bases lying between them. Germline V lookup: CDR1 SEHNR, CDR2 FQNEAQ (reference sequence). The CDR3 sequence is 16 residues long. This CDR3 reads CASSLVEAPGLNEQFF. Written as DNA, the CDR3 is TGTGCCAGCAGCTTAGTCGAAGCTCCCGGGCTCAATGAGCAGTTCTTC.